The source of this TCR beta chain is a study of cytomegalovirus exposure and HLA in healthy donors. The germline gives CDR1 MRHNA, CDR2 SNTAGT. This CDR3 spans 15 amino acids. The J segment lost 6 bases and the V segment lost 4 bases, leaving 2 bases of the junction unmatched. PCR used 60 Vbeta primers and 13 Jbeta primers. Here immunoSEQ multiplex PCR was the method, and the copy in TCRdb shows in-frame clones only, minus some. The repertoire holds about 18,000 clones, around 80% seen once, with about a fifth in the top ten. The material sequenced was PBMCs. This rearrangement joins TRBV6-4 to TRBJ2-2, with 13 bases matching TRBD2. This TCR was sampled from a human donor in good health. The CDR3 here is CASSVGLAGSGELFF. CDR3 bases: TGTGCCAGCAGTGTGGGACTAGCGGGATCCGGGGAGCTGTTTTTT.